The T cell receptor (beta chain) under discussion was sequenced for a study of blood T cells in healthy people across ages. A second PCR, run for roughly 7 to 11 cycles, used a sample-barcoded 5' primer plus a J-beta primer mix. TCRdb analysed the 5' RACE reads with MiXCR anew, one entry per CDR3 protein. Of approximately 690,000 distinct CDR3 sequences listed, 35% to 50% were seen once; the top ten hold roughly 30%. The V end was cut by 3 bases, the J end by 2 bases, with 11 bases between. The CDR3 loop spans 15 amino acids. Germline CDR1 is KGHSH and CDR2 is LQKENI. This clonotype showed up just once.

The chain has TRBV18 and TRBJ2-1, with a tentative D call TRBD1 (7 bases). This clonotype originated in a man older than 75 in good health. What was sequenced was blood. CDR3 loop: CASSPDREAYNEQFF. The CDR3 DNA sequence: TGTGCCAGCTCACCCGACAGGGAGGCCTACAATGAGCAGTTCTTC. Based on the CDR3 plus reference TRBV18 and TRBJ2-1, the full variable domain is NAGVMQNPRHLVRRRGQEARLRCSPMKGHSHVYWYRQLPEEGLKFMVYLQKENIIDESGMPKERFSAEFPKEGPSILRIQQVVRGDSAAYFCASSPDREAYNEQFFGPGTRLTVL.